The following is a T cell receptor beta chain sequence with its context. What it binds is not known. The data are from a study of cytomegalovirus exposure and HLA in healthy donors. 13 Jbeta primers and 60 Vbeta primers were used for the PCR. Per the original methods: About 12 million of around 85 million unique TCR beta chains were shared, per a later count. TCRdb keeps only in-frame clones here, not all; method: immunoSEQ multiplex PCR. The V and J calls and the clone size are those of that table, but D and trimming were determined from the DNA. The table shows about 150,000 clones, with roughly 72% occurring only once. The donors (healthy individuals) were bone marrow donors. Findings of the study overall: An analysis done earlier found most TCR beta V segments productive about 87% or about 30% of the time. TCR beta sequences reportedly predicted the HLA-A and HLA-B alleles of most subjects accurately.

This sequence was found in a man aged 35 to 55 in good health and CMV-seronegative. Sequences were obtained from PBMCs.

The CDR3 is CASSLGRSGRARQYF. CDR3 in DNA: TGTGCCAGCAGCTTAGGTCGCAGCGGGAGAGCGAGGCAGTATTTT. The J gene is TRBJ2-3, the V gene TRBV7-6, with 8 bases fitting TRBD2. V lost 1 base and J lost 11; bases outside the gene matches: 11. CDR1 and CDR2 (germline): SGHVS, FNYEAQ. This CDR3 spans 15 amino acids.